This T cell receptor beta chain came from a study of T cell responses to AZD1222 COVID-19 vaccine. Findings of the study overall: Repertoire collection took place solely once the T cell response had peaked. Of spike-specific TCRs, nearly half reportedly target regions left unmutated in variants.

The table came from immunoSEQ multiplex PCR; TCRdb's copy has only in-frame clones and leaves some out. Of 150,000 or so clones in the sample, roughly nine tenths were seen once. About this clone: The antigen is not known.

The material sequenced was peripheral blood, taken on day 0 of MenACWY control vaccination. This receptor was obtained from an adult in good health.

CDR3 in amino acids: CASTRTSGTYNEQFF. CDR3 DNA sequence: TGTGCCAGTACCAGGACTAGCGGAACCTACAATGAGCAGTTCTTC. The genes are TRBV19 and TRBJ2-1; 10 bases line up with TRBD2. CDR1 and CDR2 from the germline V gene are LNHDA and SQIVND (reference sequence). V was pared by 7 bases and J by 2 bases, with 5 bases of the junction left unmatched. The CDR3 totals 15 residues.